The rows below give T cell receptor beta chains drawn from one sample of a study of blood T cells in healthy people across ages. TCRdb itself ran the 5' RACE reads through MiXCR, one entry per CDR3 protein. This table holds about 1.1 million distinct CDR3 sequences, 35% to 40% found once. The sample consisted of blood. These receptors were collected from a man aged 18 to 35 in good health. The CDR3 runs from the conserved cysteine through the conserved F or W. A D gene is named only where the DNA matches it firmly. Size tells how often a clone was seen (once, few, many) or the class of an expanded clone, and some rows leave it out.

J gene: TRBJ1-5; clone size: many; D gene: NA; V gene: TRBV6-5; CDR3 DNA: TGTGCCAGCAGTTATTCGAGCGATCAGCCCCAGCATTTT; CDR3 protein: CASSYSSDQPQHF
J gene: TRBJ2-7; clone size: NA; D gene: NA; V gene: TRBV20-1; CDR3 DNA: TGCAGTGCTAGGCCGGGAAGGGAATACGAGCAGTACTTC; CDR3 protein: CSARPGREYEQYF
J gene: TRBJ2-7; clone size: NA; D gene: NA; V gene: TRBV7-2; CDR3 DNA: TGTGCCAGCAGCTTAGCCCAAGACAGGCTGAGAAATGAGCAGTACTTC; CDR3 protein: CASSLAQDRLRNEQYF
J gene: TRBJ2-1; clone size: few; D gene: NA; V gene: TRBV27; CDR3 DNA: TGTGCCAGCAGTGTATGGGTGGGGAATGAGCAGTTCTTC; CDR3 protein: CASSVWVGNEQFF
J gene: TRBJ2-2; clone size: NA; D gene: TRBD1; V gene: TRBV5-1; CDR3 DNA: TGCGCCAGCAGCTCGAGGACAGGGGGCTTGGACACCGGGGAGCTGTTTTTT; CDR3 protein: CASSSRTGGLDTGELFF
J gene: TRBJ1-1; clone size: once; D gene: NA; V gene: TRBV14; CDR3 DNA: TGTGCCAGCAGCCGAGGGGGGGCTCGCACTGAAGCTTTCTTT; CDR3 protein: CASSRGGARTEAFF
J gene: TRBJ2-7; clone size: NA; D gene: NA; V gene: TRBV2; CDR3 DNA: TGTGCCAGCAGGGAAGCGAGAAACGAGCAGTACTTC; CDR3 protein: CASREARNEQYF
J gene: TRBJ1-6; clone size: NA; D gene: NA; V gene: TRBV6-2/TRBV6-3; CDR3 DNA: TGTGCCAGCAGGGCCCGACAGGCTGTGGGAAATTCACCCCTCCACTTT; CDR3 protein: CASRARQAVGNSPLHF
J gene: TRBJ2-5; clone size: NA; D gene: TRBD2; V gene: TRBV5-1; CDR3 DNA: TGCGCCAGCAGCAGGACTAGCGAGCGGGAGACCCAGTACTTC; CDR3 protein: CASSRTSERETQYF
J gene: TRBJ2-3; clone size: NA; D gene: NA; V gene: TRBV19; CDR3 DNA: TGTGCCAGTAGTCTCACAGACATCACAGATACGCAGTATTTT; CDR3 protein: CASSLTDITDTQYF
J gene: TRBJ2-3; clone size: NA; D gene: NA; V gene: TRBV28; CDR3 DNA: TGTGCCAGCAGCCCTGGACGGATGACAGATACGCGGTATTTT; CDR3 protein: CASSPGRMTDTRYF
J gene: TRBJ1-1; clone size: few; D gene: NA; V gene: TRBV5-1; CDR3 DNA: TGCGCCAGCAGCTTCATGGGATTGTCGGGATCGGTCACTGAAGCTTTCTTT; CDR3 protein: CASSFMGLSGSVTEAFF
J gene: TRBJ2-2; clone size: NA; D gene: TRBD1; V gene: TRBV5-6; CDR3 DNA: TGTGCCAGCAGCCAGGGGGATCTCGACACCGGGGAGCTGTTTTTT; CDR3 protein: CASSQGDLDTGELFF
J gene: TRBJ2-3; clone size: NA; D gene: TRBD2; V gene: TRBV10-3; CDR3 DNA: TGTGCCATCGGAACTAGCGGGGGGGGAGCAGATACGCAGTATTTT; CDR3 protein: CAIGTSGGGADTQYF
J gene: TRBJ1-6; clone size: NA; D gene: NA; V gene: TRBV5-8; CDR3 DNA: TGTGCCAGCAGCTTGGGGCAGCCGGATAATTCACCCCTCCACTTT; CDR3 protein: CASSLGQPDNSPLHF
J gene: TRBJ2-2; clone size: few; D gene: TRBD1; V gene: TRBV6-1; CDR3 DNA: TGTGCCAGCAGTGAAATCCAGGGGGCGAGTACGGGGGAGCTGTTTTTT; CDR3 protein: CASSEIQGASTGELFF
J gene: TRBJ2-3; clone size: NA; D gene: TRBD2; V gene: TRBV4-3; CDR3 DNA: TGCGCCAGCAGCCCGGATTCACTAGCGGGGAGCACAGATACGCAGTATTTT; CDR3 protein: CASSPDSLAGSTDTQYF